A selection of T cell receptor beta chains follows, all from one sample in a study of OX40 agonist ivuxolimab in advanced cancers. Sequenced by immunoSEQ multiplex PCR; TCRdb stores in-frame clones only, minus some. The data contain around 34,000 clones, 80% to 85% of them singletons. Sample: CD4+ or CD8+ T cells sorted from blood, taken in a trial of the OX40 agonist ivuxolimab. These receptors came from an adult with an advanced solid tumor such as melanoma, head and neck, liver or kidney cancer. Both conserved end residues are part of each CDR3. The D gene is left open where the match is weak. Part of the rows lack a size; the others show once, few, many or a class for expanded clones.

D gene	V gene	J gene	clone size	CDR3 DNA	CDR3 protein
-	TRBV7-8	TRBJ2-7	-	TGTGCCAGCAGCTGGGGGACTGGGGACTCCTACGAGCAGTACTTC	CASSWGTGDSYEQYF
-	TRBV21-1	TRBJ2-3	-	TGTGCCAGCACCTCCGGACTAGCGGGCACAGATACGCAGTATTTT	CASTSGLAGTDTQYF
-	TRBV28	TRBJ1-5	-	TGTGCCAGCAGTCAAGCACGGACCAGATCCAATCAGCCCCAGCATTTT	CASSQARTRSNQPQHF
TRBD1	TRBV28	TRBJ1-2	-	TGTGCCAGCACGCCGGACAGGGGGAGGATGTATGGCTACACCTTC	CASTPDRGRMYGYTF
-	TRBV11-1	TRBJ2-7	-	TGTGCCAGCAGCTCCCGCGGGATTAGGAACGAGCAGTACTTC	CASSSRGIRNEQYF
TRBD2	TRBV5-6	TRBJ2-7	-	TGTGCCAGCACCGTAGCGGGGGCCTACGAGCAGTACTTC	CASTVAGAYEQYF
-	TRBV28	TRBJ2-7	-	TGTGCCAGCAGTCCCGCCGGGTTAAACTACGAGCAGTACTTC	CASSPAGLNYEQYF
TRBD1	TRBV9	TRBJ2-2	-	TGTGCCAGCAGCCCCCCCAACCAGGGGGCCACCGGGGAGCTGTTTTTT	CASSPPNQGATGELFF
-	TRBV5-1	TRBJ1-2	-	TGCGCCAGCAGCTTGGCCTCTGGGTGGTATGGCTACACCTTC	CASSLASGWYGYTF
-	TRBV5-6	TRBJ1-1	few	TGTGCCAGCAGTTTGAGTGCGCTGTCTAGGGGCCGTGGAGCTTTCTTT	CASSLSALSRGRGAFF
TRBD1	TRBV2	TRBJ1-2	-	TGTGCCAGACAGGGGGTCTATGGCTACACCTTC	CARQGVYGYTF
-	TRBV9	TRBJ2-5	-	TGTGCCAGCAGCGTGGGGTCTACTTCCCAAGAGACCCAGTACTTC	CASSVGSTSQETQYF
TRBD1	TRBV27	TRBJ2-2	-	TGTGCCAGCAGTTTTGGGACAGCGAACACCGGGGAGCTGTTTTTT	CASSFGTANTGELFF
-	TRBV5-4	TRBJ1-6	few	TGTGCCAGCAGCTTGGAGTCGGGGTTAGGGGGGCGATCACCCCTCCACTTT	CASSLESGLGGRSPLHF
TRBD1	TRBV27	TRBJ2-7	-	TGTGCCAGCAGCCCCGGGACAGACGAGCAGTACTTC	CASSPGTDEQYF
TRBD1	TRBV28	TRBJ1-3	-	TGTGCCAGCAGGGCCGGGACAGGGACTGGAAACACCATATATTTT	CASRAGTGTGNTIYF
-	TRBV5-6	TRBJ2-2	-	TGTGCCAGCAGCTTGTGGTCTAACACCGGGGAGCTGTTTTTT	CASSLWSNTGELFF
-	TRBV5-1	TRBJ2-2	-	TGCGCCAGCAGCTTGGCCGGGGGCGGGGAGCTGTTTTTT	CASSLAGGGELFF
-	TRBV28	TRBJ1-5	once	TGTGCCAGCAGTTTTCTTTCGGGGGCCAATCAGCCCCAGCATTTT	CASSFLSGANQPQHF
TRBD2	TRBV27	TRBJ2-1	once	TGTGCCAGCTCTACTAGCGCCTACAATGAGCAGTTCTTC	CASSTSAYNEQFF
-	TRBV27	TRBJ2-5	once	TGTGCCAGCAGTTTATCGGGACATCTACAAGAGACCCAGTACTTC	CASSLSGHLQETQYF
TRBD2	TRBV7-9	TRBJ2-3	-	TGTGCCAGCAGCTTATTTGGTAGCGGGGGGCCCTCCACAGATACGCAGTATTTT	CASSLFGSGGPSTDTQYF
-	TRBV5-6	TRBJ1-5	-	TGTGCCAGCAGCTTGGCAGGGGATCAGCCCCAGCATTTT	CASSLAGDQPQHF
-	TRBV9	TRBJ1-2	-	TGTGCCAGCAGGGACAAGTCTGGGGTTAACTATGGCTACACCTTC	CASRDKSGVNYGYTF
-	TRBV9	TRBJ2-7	-	TGTGCCAGCAGCGTAGCTACAGGGCCCTCCTACGAGCAGTACTTC	CASSVATGPSYEQYF
TRBD1	TRBV9	TRBJ1-1	-	TGTGCCAGCAGCGGGTCCGGGACAGGGTTGAACACTGAAGCTTTCTTT	CASSGSGTGLNTEAFF
-	TRBV10-1	TRBJ2-2	-	TGCGCCAGCAGTGAGTACAGGGATAACGTCGGGGAGCTGTTTTTT	CASSEYRDNVGELFF
-	TRBV7-9	TRBJ2-1	-	TGTGCCAGCAGCCCCCCCAACAGGGCTTACAATGAGCAGTTCTTC	CASSPPNRAYNEQFF
TRBD2	TRBV28	TRBJ2-3	-	TGTGCCAGCAGTTTCCCCCGGACTAGCTCTAGCACAGATACGCAGTATTTT	CASSFPRTSSSTDTQYF
-	TRBV5-4	TRBJ1-3	-	TGTGCCAGCAGCTTGGGGGGAGCATGGGAATATTTT	CASSLGGAWEYF
-	TRBV27	TRBJ2-7	-	TGTGCCAGCAGTTTTTCAGGTCAAAGCTCCTACGAGCAGTACTTC	CASSFSGQSSYEQYF
-	TRBV2	TRBJ2-7	-	TGTGCCAGCAGTCACATGGACGGACTCTACGAGCAGTACTTC	CASSHMDGLYEQYF
TRBD1	TRBV29-1	TRBJ1-1	-	TGCAGCGTTGCACAGGACAGGGTCTTGAACACTGAAGCTTTCTTT	CSVAQDRVLNTEAFF
-	TRBV4-1	TRBJ1-2	-	TGCGCCAGCAGCCAAGTTACGGGTGGGAGCTATGGCTACACCTTC	CASSQVTGGSYGYTF
-	TRBV30	TRBJ2-3	-	TGTGCCGGATCCACCACAGGGTTCACAGATACGCAGTATTTT	CAGSTTGFTDTQYF
-	TRBV2	TRBJ1-2	-	TGTGCCAGCAGTGACGAGGTCTATGGCTACACCTTC	CASSDEVYGYTF
-	TRBV5-4	TRBJ2-2	-	TGTGCCAGCAGTTCTAGGGAGGCCGGGGAGCTGTTTTTT	CASSSREAGELFF
-	TRBV27	TRBJ2-1	-	TGTGCCAGCAGTTCCGGACTCAACAATGAGCAGTTCTTC	CASSSGLNNEQFF
-	TRBV5-4	TRBJ2-7	-	TGTGCCAGCAACCTGAAGGGGCGCACCCCCTACGAGCAGTACTTC	CASNLKGRTPYEQYF
TRBD2	TRBV7-9	TRBJ2-2	medium-sized	TGTGCCAGCAGCCCCCCTAGCGGGAGGGCTTCCGGGGAGCTGTTTTTT	CASSPPSGRASGELFF